Following are 30 T cell receptor beta chains from one sample sequenced in a study of long-term antiretroviral therapy in people with HIV. The assay used was immunoSEQ (version v3.0), run at survey level. The protocol was immunoSEQ multiplex PCR, while the TCRdb copy is restricted to in-frame clones and leaves out a portion. The table lists around 20,000 clones, 75% to 90% of them singletons. Specimen: unsorted PBMCs, collected 4.2 years after starting antiretroviral therapy. The receptors originated from a man aged 45-65 years with HIV.

J is TRBJ2-2 and V is TRBV9, with D perhaps TRBD2 (6 bases). In germline, CDR1 is SGDLS, CDR2 YYNGEE. Trimming cost V 4 bases and J 8 bases, with 18 bases left between them. This CDR3 has 15 residues. CDR3 sequence: CASSLTGGVPGELFF. CDR3 in DNA: TGTGCCAGCAGCCTCACGGGCGGGGTACCGGGGGAGCTGTTTTTT.

V usage is TRBV5-1 and J usage is TRBJ2-3; the D gene is possibly TRBD1 (5 bases). The CDR3 sequence is 14 residues long. CDR1 and CDR2 (germline): SGHRS, YFSETQ. V dropped 5 bases and J dropped 0 bases, with 10 bases sitting between them. The CDR3 sequence is CASRDMWSTDTQYF. In DNA, the CDR3 is TGCGCCAGCAGGGACATGTGGAGCACAGATACGCAGTATTTT.

A single count supports this clone. This chain connects TRBV7-2 to TRBJ1-4; 7 bases agree with TRBD1. V lost 3 bases, J lost 3 bases, and 1 base stayed unmatched. This CDR3 has 14 amino acids. Germline V gene data show CDR1 as SGHTA and CDR2 as FQGNSA. The CDR3 DNA reads as TGTGCCAGCAGCTTGGGACAGCCTAATGAAAAACTGTTTTTT. As protein: CASSLGQPNEKLFF.

J is TRBJ2-7 and V is TRBV7-9; a possible D gene is TRBD1 (5 bases). The CDR3 extends over 14 amino acids. Between the trimmed V and J ends, which lost 0 bases and 2 bases, there was a span of 8 bases. CDR1 SEHNR and CDR2 FQNEAQ come from the germline V gene (reference sequence). Here the CDR3 reads CASSLATEAYEQYF. The CDR3 nucleotides read TGTGCCAGCAGCTTAGCGACAGAAGCCTACGAGCAGTACTTC.

The chain couples TRBV13 to TRBJ2-2; D unclear. This CDR3 is 12 amino acids long. Per germline, CDR1 PRHDT and CDR2 FYEKMQ (reference sequence). The V gene lost 0 bases and the J gene lost 6 bases, with 2 bases spanning the gap. This chain's CDR3 is CASSLGPGELFF. The CDR3 coding sequence is TGTGCCAGCAGCTTAGGGCCCGGGGAGCTGTTTTTT. Drawing the rest from reference TRBV13 and TRBJ2-2, the complete variable domain is AAGVIQSPRHLIKEKRETATLKCYPIPRHDTVYWYQQGPGQDPQFLISFYEKMQSDKGSIPDRFSAQQFSDYHSELNMSSLELGDSALYFCASSLGPGELFFGEGSRLTVL.

The chain joins TRBV19 to TRBJ2-3; perhaps D is TRBD1 or TRBD2 (6 bases each). Germline values: CDR1 LNHDA, CDR2 SQIVND (reference sequence). The length of the CDR3 is 16 residues. Trimming shortened V by 5 bases and J by 0 bases, and 15 bases separated the two germline ends. This CDR3 reads CASSAGTRASTDTQYF. The CDR3 bases are TGTGCCAGTAGTGCGGGGACAAGAGCTAGCACAGATACGCAGTATTTT.

This chain connects TRBV19 to TRBJ2-5; the D gene could be TRBD1 or TRBD2 (5 bases each). Germline V CDR1 and CDR2: LNHDA, SQIVND (reference sequence). The CDR3 extends over 16 amino acids. V was shortened by 3 bases and J by 2 bases, with 16 bases between the two germline ends. The CDR3 nucleotides are TGTGCCAGTAGTATCTCATCCGGGACGGCTCAAGAGACCCAGTACTTC. Protein product: CASSISSGTAQETQYF. Drawing the rest from reference TRBV19 and TRBJ2-5, the complete variable domain is DGGITQSPKYLFRKEGQNVTLSCEQNLNHDAMYWYRQDPGQGLRLIYYSQIVNDFQKGDIAEGYSVSREKKESFPLTVTSAQKNPTAFYLCASSISSGTAQETQYFGPGTRLLVL.

This clone was recorded once. The chain is built from TRBV29-1 and TRBJ2-7, with TRBD1 as a possible D gene (6 bases). The CDR3 sequence is 12 residues long. Germline-derived CDR1 and CDR2 are SQVTM and ANQGSEA. V was cut by 3 bases and J by 5 bases, with 11 bases left in between. The CDR3 is CSVDQGTHEQYF. The CDR3 coding sequence is TGCAGCGTTGATCAGGGGACCCACGAGCAGTACTTC.

This chain connects TRBV4-3 to TRBJ2-7, with TRBD1 matching over 11 bases. Per germline, CDR1 LGHNA and CDR2 YSLEER. The CDR3 is 14 residues long. The V segment lost 4 bases and the J segment 4 bases; nucleotides outside the gene matches: 3. The CDR3 DNA reads as TGCGCCAGCAGCCCCGGGACAGGGGGATACGAGCAGTACTTC. It encodes CASSPGTGGYEQYF.

V is TRBV5-4 and J is TRBJ1-4; D remains unclear. Germline CDR1 SGHNT, CDR2 YYREEE (reference sequence). Between the trimmed V and J ends, which lost 3 bases and 2 bases, there was a span of 11 bases. The CDR3 is 15 residues long. The CDR3 DNA reads TGTGCCAGCAGCTGGGAGCGAGGGACTAATGAAAAACTGTTTTTT. Amino acids: CASSWERGTNEKLFF. Complete variable domain (other parts from reference TRBV5-4 and TRBJ1-4): ETGVTQSPTHLIKTRGQQVTLRCSSQSGHNTVSWYQQALGQGPQFIFQYYREEENGRGNFPPRFSGLQFPNYSSELNVNALELDDSALYLCASSWERGTNEKLFFGSGTQLSVL.

This clone was recorded only once. The CDR3 is CASSQYGSNQPQHF. The CDR3 DNA is TGTGCCAGCAGCCAATATGGGAGCAATCAGCCCCAGCATTTT. The V and J genes are TRBV16 and TRBJ1-5; no clear D gene. The CDR3 extends over 14 amino acids. Germline values: CDR1 KGHSY, CDR2 FQNENV. Trimming removed 1 base from V and 1 base from J, with 5 bases in between. Together with reference TRBV16 and TRBJ1-5, the CDR3 gives the full variable domain: GEEVAQTPKHLVRGEGQKAKLYCAPIKGHSYVFWYQQVLKNEFKFLISFQNENVFDETGMPKERFSAKCLPNSPCSLEIQATKLEDSAVYFCASSQYGSNQPQHFGDGTRLSIL.

The chain carries TRBV18 and TRBJ2-7; D uncertain. The CDR3 totals 13 residues. V shed 2 bases and J shed 1 base, with 6 bases lying between them. The germline V gene has CDR1 KGHSH and CDR2 LQKENI. The chain's CDR3 is CASSPEVSYEQYF. Here the CDR3 DNA reads TGTGCCAGCTCACCAGAGGTTTCCTACGAGCAGTACTTC.

CDR3 amino acids: CASRQQTGGTYEQYF. CDR3 DNA: TGTGCCAGCAGACAACAGACAGGGGGAACCTACGAGCAGTACTTC. The chain joins TRBV6-1 to TRBJ2-7; 9 nucleotides agree with TRBD1. CDR3 size: 15 residues. CDR1 MNHNS and CDR2 SASEGT come from the germline V gene. Losses at the gene ends were 6 bases for V and 2 bases for J; bases not matched to a gene: 8.

V and J are TRBV23-1 and TRBJ1-4; 7 bases are a match to TRBD1. TRBV23-1 is marked as an open reading frame, function uncertain. This CDR3 has 17 residues. V was pared by 4 bases and J by 6 bases, with 14 bases of the junction left unmatched. The CDR3: CASSPDCTGVWYEKLFF. The CDR3 DNA follows: TGCGCCAGCAGTCCCGATTGTACAGGGGTTTGGTATGAAAAACTGTTTTTT.

V is TRBV7-2 and J is TRBJ2-3; 7 bases are shared with TRBD1. The CDR3 contains 14 residues. Per the germline V gene, CDR1 is SGHTA and CDR2 is FQGNSA. V was clipped by 7 bases and J by 3 bases; unmatched bases: 7. CDR3 loop: CASNEGALTDTQYF. In DNA, the CDR3 is TGTGCCAGCAACGAGGGGGCTCTTACAGATACGCAGTATTTT.

The genes are TRBV5-1 and TRBJ2-3; unclear D gene. Trimming took off 7 bases at V and 1 base at J, with 10 bases between the two ends. Germline V CDR1 and CDR2: SGHRS, YFSETQ. This CDR3 comprises 13 residues. CDR3 in DNA: TGCGCCAGCCTGGCACCCCGCACAGATACGCAGTATTTT. Translated, it gives CASLAPRTDTQYF.

V gene TRBV5-4 combines with J gene TRBJ2-2; 9 bases are a match to TRBD2. The CDR3 has 16 amino acids. V dropped 4 bases and J dropped 3; count of bases not matched to a gene: 7. Germline V lookup: CDR1 SGHNT, CDR2 YYREEE (reference sequence). The CDR3 DNA reads TGTGCCAGCAGCCCCATAGCGGGGGACGACACCGGGGAGCTGTTTTTT. This gives the protein CASSPIAGDDTGELFF.

The CDR3 protein is CASSATSVGTDTQYF. The CDR3 DNA sequence: TGCGCCAGCAGCGCGACTAGCGTGGGCACAGATACGCAGTATTTT. This chain connects TRBV5-1 to TRBJ2-3; 8 bases align to TRBD2. This CDR3 has 15 amino acids. Germline trimming cut 4 bases from V and 1 base from J; bases unmatched to any gene: 5. The V gene's germline CDR1 is SGHRS and CDR2 YFSETQ.

The chain uses TRBV5-4 and TRBJ2-7; D possibly matches TRBD1 or TRBD2 (5 bases each). The germline V and J ends were trimmed by 0 bases and 0 bases, with 10 bases remaining between them. This CDR3 contains 15 residues. Germline V gene sequence: CDR1 SGHNT, CDR2 YYREEE (reference sequence). DNA for the CDR3: TGTGCCAGCAGCTTGGGAGAGGGGTCCTCCTACGAGCAGTACTTC. This gives the protein CASSLGEGSSYEQYF.

The CDR3 reads CASSREQGGTEAFF. The CDR3, as DNA: TGTGCCAGCAGCAGGGAACAGGGAGGCACTGAAGCTTTCTTT. The V call is TRBV5-4, the J call TRBJ1-1; D is possibly TRBD1 (6 bases). Germline CDR1 is SGHNT and CDR2 is YYREEE (reference sequence). CDR3 length: 14 amino acids. V was shortened by 4 bases and J by 4 bases, with 14 bases between the two germline ends.

The chain is built from TRBV15 and TRBJ2-1; 14 nucleotides match TRBD2. The CDR3 totals 17 residues. Looked up from germline, CDR1 is LNHNV and CDR2 is YYDKDF (reference sequence). Trimming at V came to 0 bases and at J to 8 bases, leaving 6 bases not matched to a gene. The CDR3 loop reads CATSRDGGLAGADEQFF. Written as DNA, the CDR3 is TGTGCCACCAGCAGAGATGGGGGACTAGCGGGGGCTGATGAGCAGTTCTTC.

The V gene is TRBV11-2, the J gene TRBJ1-3, with a tentative D call TRBD1 (5 bases). Germline V gives CDR1 SGHAT, CDR2 FQNNGV. The length of the CDR3 is 15 residues. The V and J ends lost 5 bases and 1 base respectively, with 12 bases between them. CDR3 sequence reads: CASSPGGGSGNTIYF. In DNA, the CDR3 is TGTGCCAGCAGCCCCGGGGGGGGATCTGGAAACACCATATATTTT.

The V gene is TRBV27, the J gene TRBJ1-6; D remains unclear. The germline gives CDR1 MNHEY, CDR2 SMNVEV (reference sequence). Deletions cut 2 bases from V and 8 bases from J, with 16 bases between. The CDR3 consists of 16 residues. CDR3 region: CASSLNNYPGYSPLHF. The DNA of the CDR3 is TGTGCCAGCAGTTTAAATAATTATCCGGGGTATTCACCCCTCCACTTT.

The chain couples TRBV9 to TRBJ1-6; the match to TRBD1 covers 7 bases. Germline lookup yields CDR1 SGDLS and CDR2 YYNGEE. CDR3 size: 15 residues. V shed 0 bases and J 5 bases; nucleotides not matched to a gene: 2. The CDR3 loop reads CASSVVTGDNSPLHF. The CDR3 region has the DNA TGTGCCAGCAGCGTAGTTACAGGGGATAATTCACCCCTCCACTTT.

The V and J genes are TRBV30 and TRBJ1-4; no firm D call. The V gene lost 0 bases and the J gene lost 7 bases, with 9 bases spanning the gap. Germline assignment: CDR1 GTSNPN and CDR2 SVGIG (reference sequence). The CDR3 has 13 residues. The CDR3 is CAWSVQPREKLFF. The CDR3 bases are TGTGCCTGGAGTGTACAGCCCCGTGAAAAACTGTTTTTT.

In its sample, this clone was seen a few times. This chain uses TRBV5-1 with TRBJ2-7; no clear D gene. Germline assignment: CDR1 SGHRS and CDR2 YFSETQ. The length of the CDR3 is 13 residues. Trimming removed 0 bases from V and 0 bases from J, with 4 bases in between. The CDR3 sequence: CASSLGSSYEQYF. DNA for the CDR3: TGCGCCAGCAGCTTGGGGTCCTCCTACGAGCAGTACTTC.

The genes are TRBV4-1 and TRBJ1-4; D remains ambiguous. This CDR3 region has 14 residues. V was shortened by 1 base and J by 12 bases, with 15 bases between the two germline ends. CDR1 and CDR2 (germline): MGHRA, YSYEKL. The CDR3 DNA reads as TGCGCCAGCAGCCAAGGAGACGGTCTCGGCCAACTGTTTTTT. This gives the protein CASSQGDGLGQLFF.

The CDR3 coding sequence is TGTGCCAGCAGCTTGTTGAGGGGGGCTTACAATGAGCAGTTCTTC. Amino acid sequence: CASSLLRGAYNEQFF. V and J are TRBV5-6 and TRBJ2-1; the D call may be TRBD1 or TRBD2 (6 bases each). V was shortened by 1 base and J by 4 bases, with 12 bases between the two germline ends. CDR1 is SGHDT and CDR2 is YYEEEE in the germline V gene. CDR3 length equals 15 residues.

V usage is TRBV11-2 and J usage is TRBJ1-6; D is ambiguous. The germline V gene encodes CDR1 SGHAT and CDR2 FQNNGV. The CDR3 length is 16 residues. Trimming shortened V by 1 base and J by 0 bases, and 7 bases separated the two germline ends. CDR3 DNA: TGTGCCAGCAGCTTAGGACCAAGCTCCTATAATTCACCCCTCCACTTT. Residues: CASSLGPSSYNSPLHF.

The chain carries TRBV19 and TRBJ2-7, with 7 bases aligning to TRBD1. Trimming cost V 5 bases and J 1 base; bases outside gene matches: 5. The CDR3 contains 14 residues. CDR1 and CDR2 from the germline V gene are LNHDA and SQIVND (reference sequence). CDR3: CASSPGQVSYEQYF. DNA of the CDR3: TGTGCCAGTAGTCCCGGACAGGTTTCCTACGAGCAGTACTTC.